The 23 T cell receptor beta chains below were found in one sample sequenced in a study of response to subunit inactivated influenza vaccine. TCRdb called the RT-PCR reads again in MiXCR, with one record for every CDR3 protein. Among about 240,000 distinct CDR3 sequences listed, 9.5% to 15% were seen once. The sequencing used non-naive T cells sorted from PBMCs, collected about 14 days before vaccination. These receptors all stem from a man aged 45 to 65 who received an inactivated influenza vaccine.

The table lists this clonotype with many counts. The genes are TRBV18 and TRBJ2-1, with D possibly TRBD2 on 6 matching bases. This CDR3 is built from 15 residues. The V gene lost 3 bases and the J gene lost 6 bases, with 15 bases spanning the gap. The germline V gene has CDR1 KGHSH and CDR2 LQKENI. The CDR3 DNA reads TGTGCCAGCTCACCTCTACCGGGAGAGGGCAATGAGCAGTTCTTC. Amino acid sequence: CASSPLPGEGNEQFF.

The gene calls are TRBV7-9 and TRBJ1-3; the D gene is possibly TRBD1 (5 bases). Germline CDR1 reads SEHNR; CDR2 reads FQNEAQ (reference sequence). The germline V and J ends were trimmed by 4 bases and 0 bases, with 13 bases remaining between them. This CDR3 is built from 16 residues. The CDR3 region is CASSSPGRNSGNTIYF. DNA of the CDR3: TGTGCCAGCAGCTCCCCGGGACGGAACTCTGGAAACACCATATATTTT.

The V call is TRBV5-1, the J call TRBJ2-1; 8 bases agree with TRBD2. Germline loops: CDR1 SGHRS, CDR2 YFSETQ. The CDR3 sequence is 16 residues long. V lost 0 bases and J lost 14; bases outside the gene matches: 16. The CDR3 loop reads CASSLVRVRLGTRKFF. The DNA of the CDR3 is TGCGCCAGCAGCTTGGTAAGGGTTCGCCTTGGGACTAGAAAGTTCTTC.

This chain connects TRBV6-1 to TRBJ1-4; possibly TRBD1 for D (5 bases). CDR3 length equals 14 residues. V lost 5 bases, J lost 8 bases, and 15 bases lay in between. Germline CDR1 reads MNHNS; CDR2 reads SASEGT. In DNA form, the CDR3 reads TGTGCCAGCAGTACGGGGCAGGGTAGAGAAAAACTGTTTTTT. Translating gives CASSTGQGREKLFF.

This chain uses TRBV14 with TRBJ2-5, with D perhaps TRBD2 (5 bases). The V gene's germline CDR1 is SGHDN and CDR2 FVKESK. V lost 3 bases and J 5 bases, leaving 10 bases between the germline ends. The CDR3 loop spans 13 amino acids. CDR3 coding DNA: TGTGCCAGCAGCCAGGGAGTAGTGGAGACCCAGTACTTC. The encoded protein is CASSQGVVETQYF.

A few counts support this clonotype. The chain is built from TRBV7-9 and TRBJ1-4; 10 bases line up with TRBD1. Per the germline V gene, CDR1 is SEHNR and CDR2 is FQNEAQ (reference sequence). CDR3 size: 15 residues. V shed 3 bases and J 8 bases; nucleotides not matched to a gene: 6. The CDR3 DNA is TGTGCCAGCAGCTTGCCGGGACAGGGGAGCGAAAAACTGTTTTTT. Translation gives CASSLPGQGSEKLFF.

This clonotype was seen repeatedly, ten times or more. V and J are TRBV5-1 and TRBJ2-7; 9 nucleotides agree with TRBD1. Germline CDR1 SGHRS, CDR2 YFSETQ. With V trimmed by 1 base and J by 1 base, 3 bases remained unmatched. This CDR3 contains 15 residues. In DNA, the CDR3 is TGCGCCAGCAGCTTGACAGGGACAGGGTCCTACGAGCAGTACTTC. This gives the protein CASSLTGTGSYEQYF.

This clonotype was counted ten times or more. The CDR3 reads CASSPSGVMTDTQYF. The CDR3 coding sequence is TGTGCCAGCAGTCCGAGCGGGGTAATGACAGATACGCAGTATTTT. The V and J genes are TRBV7-2 and TRBJ2-3; 7 bases are shared with TRBD2. Germline loops: CDR1 SGHTA, CDR2 FQGNSA. After removal of 6 bases from V and 3 bases from J, the junction contained 9 bases not matched to a gene. The length of the CDR3 is 15 residues.

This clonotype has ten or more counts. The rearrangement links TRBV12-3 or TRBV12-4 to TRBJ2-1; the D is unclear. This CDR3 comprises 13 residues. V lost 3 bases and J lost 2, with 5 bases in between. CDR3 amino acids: CASSLAAYNEQFF. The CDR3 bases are TGTGCCAGCAGTTTGGCTGCCTACAATGAGCAGTTCTTC.

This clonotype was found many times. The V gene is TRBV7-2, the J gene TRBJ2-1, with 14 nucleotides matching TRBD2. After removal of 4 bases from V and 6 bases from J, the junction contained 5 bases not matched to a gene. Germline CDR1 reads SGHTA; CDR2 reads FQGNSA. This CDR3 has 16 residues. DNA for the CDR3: TGTGCCAGCAGCTCAAAGACTAGCGGGGGGGCCAATGAGCAGTTCTTC. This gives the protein CASSSKTSGGANEQFF.

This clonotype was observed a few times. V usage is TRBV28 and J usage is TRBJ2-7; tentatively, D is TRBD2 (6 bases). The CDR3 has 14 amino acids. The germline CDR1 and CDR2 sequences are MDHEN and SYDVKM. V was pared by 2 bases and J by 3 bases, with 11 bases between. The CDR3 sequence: CASSLTRGVYEQYF. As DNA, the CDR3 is TGTGCCAGCAGTTTAACGCGCGGGGTCTACGAGCAGTACTTC. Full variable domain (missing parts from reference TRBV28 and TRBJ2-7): DVKVTQSSRYLVKRTGEKVFLECVQDMDHENMFWYRQDPGLGLRLIYFSYDVKMKEKGDIPEGYSVSREKKERFSLILESASTNQTSMYLCASSLTRGVYEQYFGPGTRLTVT.

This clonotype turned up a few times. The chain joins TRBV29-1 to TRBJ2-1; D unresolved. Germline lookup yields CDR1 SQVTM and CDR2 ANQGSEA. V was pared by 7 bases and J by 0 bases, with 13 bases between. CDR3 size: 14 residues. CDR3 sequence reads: CSARGSSSYNEQFF. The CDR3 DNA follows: TGCAGCGCCCGTGGGTCGAGCTCCTACAATGAGCAGTTCTTC.

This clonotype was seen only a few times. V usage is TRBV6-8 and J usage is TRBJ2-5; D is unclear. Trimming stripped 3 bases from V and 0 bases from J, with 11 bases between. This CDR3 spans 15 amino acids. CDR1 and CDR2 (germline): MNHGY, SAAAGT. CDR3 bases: TGTGCCAGCAGTTATTCATTTTGGGACCAAGAGACCCAGTACTTC. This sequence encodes CASSYSFWDQETQYF.

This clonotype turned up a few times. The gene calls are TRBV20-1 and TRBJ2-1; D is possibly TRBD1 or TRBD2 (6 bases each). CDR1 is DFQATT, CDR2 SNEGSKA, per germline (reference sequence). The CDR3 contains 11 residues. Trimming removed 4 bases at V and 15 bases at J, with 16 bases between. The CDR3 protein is CSAKTGGGPFF. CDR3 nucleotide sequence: TGCAGTGCTAAGACAGGTGGGGGGCCGTTCTTC.

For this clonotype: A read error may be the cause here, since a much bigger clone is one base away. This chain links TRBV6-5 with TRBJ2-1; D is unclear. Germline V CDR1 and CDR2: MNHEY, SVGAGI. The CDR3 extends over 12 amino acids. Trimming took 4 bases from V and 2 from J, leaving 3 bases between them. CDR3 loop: CASSSAYNEQFF. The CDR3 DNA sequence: TGTGCCAGCAGTTCTGCCTACAATGAGCAGTTCTTC.

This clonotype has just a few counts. The CDR3 protein is CASSRVGAGSSYEQYF. As DNA, the CDR3 is TGCGCCAGCAGCCGAGTTGGGGCTGGGAGCTCCTACGAGCAGTACTTC. The rearrangement joins TRBV4-1 to TRBJ2-7; D is perhaps TRBD1 or TRBD2 (5 bases each). From germline, CDR1 is MGHRA and CDR2 YSYEKL. CDR3 length equals 16 residues. The germline V and J ends were trimmed by 4 bases and 0 bases, with 16 bases remaining between them.

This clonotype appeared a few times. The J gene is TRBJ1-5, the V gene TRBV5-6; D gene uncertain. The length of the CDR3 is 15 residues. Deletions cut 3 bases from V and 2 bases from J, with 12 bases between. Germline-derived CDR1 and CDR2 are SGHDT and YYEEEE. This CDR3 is CASSSRVKGNQPQHF. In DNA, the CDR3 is TGTGCCAGCAGCTCCCGGGTGAAGGGCAATCAGCCCCAGCATTTT. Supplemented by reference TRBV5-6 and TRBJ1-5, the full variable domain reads DAGVTQSPTHLIKTRGQQVTLRCSPKSGHDTVSWYQQALGQGPQFIFQYYEEEERQRGNFPDRFSGHQFPNYSSELNVNALLLGDSALYLCASSSRVKGNQPQHFGDGTRLSIL.

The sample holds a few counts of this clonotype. The CDR3 spells CASSLTGGRNTGELFF. The DNA of the CDR3 is TGTGCCAGCAGCCTCACAGGGGGACGGAACACCGGGGAGCTGTTTTTT. V and J are TRBV5-6 and TRBJ2-2; 8 bases are shared with TRBD1. Germline V CDR1 and CDR2: SGHDT, YYEEEE. V shed 4 bases and J 1 base; nucleotides not matched to a gene: 6. The CDR3 runs 16 residues.

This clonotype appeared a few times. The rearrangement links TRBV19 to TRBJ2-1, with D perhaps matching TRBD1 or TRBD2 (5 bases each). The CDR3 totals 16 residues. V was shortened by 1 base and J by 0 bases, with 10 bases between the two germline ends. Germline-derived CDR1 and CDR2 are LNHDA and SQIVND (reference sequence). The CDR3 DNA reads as TGTGCCAGTAGTATAGTAGGGACCCTCTCCTACAATGAGCAGTTCTTC. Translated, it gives CASSIVGTLSYNEQFF.

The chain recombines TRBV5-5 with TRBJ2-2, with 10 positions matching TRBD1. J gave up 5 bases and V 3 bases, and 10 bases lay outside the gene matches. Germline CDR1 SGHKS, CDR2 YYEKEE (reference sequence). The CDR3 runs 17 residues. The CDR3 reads CASSYQLRQGATGELFF. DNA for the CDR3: TGTGCCAGCAGCTACCAATTGCGACAGGGGGCAACCGGGGAGCTGTTTTTT.

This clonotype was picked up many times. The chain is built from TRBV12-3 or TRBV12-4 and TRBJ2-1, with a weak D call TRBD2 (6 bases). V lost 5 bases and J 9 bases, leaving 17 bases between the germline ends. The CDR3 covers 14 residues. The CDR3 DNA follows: TGTGCCAGCAGTAACCACCGGGACTCGGGTGAGCAGTTCTTC. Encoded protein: CASSNHRDSGEQFF.

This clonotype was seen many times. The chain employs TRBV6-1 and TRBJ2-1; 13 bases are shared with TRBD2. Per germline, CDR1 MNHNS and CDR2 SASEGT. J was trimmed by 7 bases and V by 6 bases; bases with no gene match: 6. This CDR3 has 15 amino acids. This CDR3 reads CASSRLAGGRNEQFF. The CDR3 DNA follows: TGTGCCAGCAGCAGACTAGCGGGGGGTAGAAATGAGCAGTTCTTC.

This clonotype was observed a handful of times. CDR3 sequence: CSAGGQVDSGANVLTF. The CDR3 DNA reads TGCAGCGCTGGGGGACAGGTCGACTCTGGGGCCAACGTCCTGACTTTC. The chain couples TRBV29-1 to TRBJ2-6; 8 bases are a match to TRBD1. CDR1 is SQVTM and CDR2 is ANQGSEA in the germline V gene. After removal of 7 bases from V and 0 bases from J, the junction contained 8 bases not matched to a gene. This CDR3 is 16 amino acids long.